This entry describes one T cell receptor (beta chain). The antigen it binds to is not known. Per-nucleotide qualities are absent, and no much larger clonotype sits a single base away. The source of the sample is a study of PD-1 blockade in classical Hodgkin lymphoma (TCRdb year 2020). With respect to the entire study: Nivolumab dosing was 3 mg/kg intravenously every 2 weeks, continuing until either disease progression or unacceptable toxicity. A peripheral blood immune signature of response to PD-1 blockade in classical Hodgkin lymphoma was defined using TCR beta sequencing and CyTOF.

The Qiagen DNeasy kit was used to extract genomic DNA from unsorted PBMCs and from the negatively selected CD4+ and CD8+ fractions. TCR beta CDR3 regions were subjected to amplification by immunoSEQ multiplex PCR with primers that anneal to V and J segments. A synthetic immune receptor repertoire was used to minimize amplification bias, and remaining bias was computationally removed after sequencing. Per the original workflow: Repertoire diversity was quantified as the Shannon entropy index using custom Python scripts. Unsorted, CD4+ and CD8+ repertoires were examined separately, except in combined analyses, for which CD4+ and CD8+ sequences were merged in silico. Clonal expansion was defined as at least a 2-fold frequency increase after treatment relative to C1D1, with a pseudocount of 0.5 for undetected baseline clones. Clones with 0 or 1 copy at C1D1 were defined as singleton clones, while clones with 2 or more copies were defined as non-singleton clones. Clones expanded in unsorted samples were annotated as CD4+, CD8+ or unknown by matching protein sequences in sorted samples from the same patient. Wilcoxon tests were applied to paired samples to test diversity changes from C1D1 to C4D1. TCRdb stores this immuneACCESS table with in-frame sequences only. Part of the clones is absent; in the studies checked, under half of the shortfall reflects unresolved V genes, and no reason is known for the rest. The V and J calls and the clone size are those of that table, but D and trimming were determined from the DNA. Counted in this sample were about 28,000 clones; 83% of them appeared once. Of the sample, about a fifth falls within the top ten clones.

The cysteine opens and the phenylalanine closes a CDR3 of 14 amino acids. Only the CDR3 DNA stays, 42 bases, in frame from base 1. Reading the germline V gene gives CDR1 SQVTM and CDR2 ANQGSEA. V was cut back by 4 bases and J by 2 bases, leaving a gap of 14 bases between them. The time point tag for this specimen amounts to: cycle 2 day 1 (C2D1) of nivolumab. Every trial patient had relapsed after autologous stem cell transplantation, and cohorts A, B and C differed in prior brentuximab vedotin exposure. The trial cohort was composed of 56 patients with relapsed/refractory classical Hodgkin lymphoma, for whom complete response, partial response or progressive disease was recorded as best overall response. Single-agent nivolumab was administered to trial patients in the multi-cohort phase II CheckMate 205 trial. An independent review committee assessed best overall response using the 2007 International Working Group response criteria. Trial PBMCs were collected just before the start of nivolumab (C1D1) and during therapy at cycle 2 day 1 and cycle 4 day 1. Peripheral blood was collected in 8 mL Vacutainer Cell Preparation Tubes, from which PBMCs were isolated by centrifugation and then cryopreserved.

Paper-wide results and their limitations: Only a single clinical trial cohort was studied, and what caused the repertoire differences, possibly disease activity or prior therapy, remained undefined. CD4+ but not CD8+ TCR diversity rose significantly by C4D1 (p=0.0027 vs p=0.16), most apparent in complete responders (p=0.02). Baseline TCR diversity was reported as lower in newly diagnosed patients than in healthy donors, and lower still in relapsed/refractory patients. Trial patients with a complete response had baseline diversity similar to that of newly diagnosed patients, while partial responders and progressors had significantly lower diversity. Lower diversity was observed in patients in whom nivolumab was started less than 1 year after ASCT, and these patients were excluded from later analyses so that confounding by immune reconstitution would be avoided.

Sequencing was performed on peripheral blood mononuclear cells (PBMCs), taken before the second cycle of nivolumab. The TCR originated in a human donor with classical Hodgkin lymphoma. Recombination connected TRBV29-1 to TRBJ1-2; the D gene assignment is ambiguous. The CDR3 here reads CSVVAPGENYGYTF. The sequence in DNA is TGCAGCGTTGTGGCCCCAGGTGAAAACTATGGCTACACCTTC.